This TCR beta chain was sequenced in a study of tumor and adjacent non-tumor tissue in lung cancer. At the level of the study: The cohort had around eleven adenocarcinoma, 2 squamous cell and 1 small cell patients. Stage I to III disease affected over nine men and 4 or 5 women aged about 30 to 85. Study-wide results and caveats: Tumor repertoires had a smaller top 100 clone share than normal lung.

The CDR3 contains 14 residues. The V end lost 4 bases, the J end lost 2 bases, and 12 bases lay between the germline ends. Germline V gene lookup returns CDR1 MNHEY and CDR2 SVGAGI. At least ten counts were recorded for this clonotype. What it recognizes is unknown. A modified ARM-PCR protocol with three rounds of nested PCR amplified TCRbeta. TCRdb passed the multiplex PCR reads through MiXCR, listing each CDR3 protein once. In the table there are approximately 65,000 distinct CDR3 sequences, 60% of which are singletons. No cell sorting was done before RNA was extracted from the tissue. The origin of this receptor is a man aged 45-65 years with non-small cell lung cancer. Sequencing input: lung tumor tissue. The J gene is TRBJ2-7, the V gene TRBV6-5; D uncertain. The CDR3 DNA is TGTGCCAGCAGTTTGGTGGACGGACCCTACGAGCAGTACTTC. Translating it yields CASSLVDGPYEQYF.